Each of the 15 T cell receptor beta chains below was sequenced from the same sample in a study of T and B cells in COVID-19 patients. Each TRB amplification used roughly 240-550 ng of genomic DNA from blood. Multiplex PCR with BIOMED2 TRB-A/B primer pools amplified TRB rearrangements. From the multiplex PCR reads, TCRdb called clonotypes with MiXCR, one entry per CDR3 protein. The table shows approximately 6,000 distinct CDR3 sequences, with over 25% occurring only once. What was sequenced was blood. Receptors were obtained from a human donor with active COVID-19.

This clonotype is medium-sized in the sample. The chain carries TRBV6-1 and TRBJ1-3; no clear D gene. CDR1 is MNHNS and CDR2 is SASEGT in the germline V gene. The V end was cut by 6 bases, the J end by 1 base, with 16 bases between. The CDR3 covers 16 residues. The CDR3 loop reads CASSLHRGKSGNTIYF. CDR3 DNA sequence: TGTGCCAGCAGCTTACACCGAGGGAAATCTGGAAACACCATATATTTT.

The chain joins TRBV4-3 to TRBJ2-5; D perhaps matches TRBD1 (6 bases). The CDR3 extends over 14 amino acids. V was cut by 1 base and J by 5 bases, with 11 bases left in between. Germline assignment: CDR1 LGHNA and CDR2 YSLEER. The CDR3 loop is CASSQVNRDETQYF. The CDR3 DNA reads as TGCGCCAGCAGCCAAGTTAACAGGGATGAGACCCAGTACTTC.

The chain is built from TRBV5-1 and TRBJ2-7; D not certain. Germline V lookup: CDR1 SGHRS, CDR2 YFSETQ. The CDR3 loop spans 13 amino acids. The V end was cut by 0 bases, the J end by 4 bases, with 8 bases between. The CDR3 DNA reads TGCGCCAGCAGCTTGGAGGACGGATACGAGCAGTACTTC. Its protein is CASSLEDGYEQYF.

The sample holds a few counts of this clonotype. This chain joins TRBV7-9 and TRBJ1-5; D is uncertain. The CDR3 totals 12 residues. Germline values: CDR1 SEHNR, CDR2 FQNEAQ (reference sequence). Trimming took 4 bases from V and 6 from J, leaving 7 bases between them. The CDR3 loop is CASSSNLQPQHF. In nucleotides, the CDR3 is TGTGCCAGCAGCTCAAACCTTCAGCCCCAGCATTTT.

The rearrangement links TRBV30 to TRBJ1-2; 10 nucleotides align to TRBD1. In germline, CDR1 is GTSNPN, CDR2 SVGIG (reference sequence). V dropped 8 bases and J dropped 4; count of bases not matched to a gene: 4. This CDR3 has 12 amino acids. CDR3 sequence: CASGQGGYGYTF. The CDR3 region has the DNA TGTGCCAGCGGACAGGGGGGCTATGGCTACACCTTC.

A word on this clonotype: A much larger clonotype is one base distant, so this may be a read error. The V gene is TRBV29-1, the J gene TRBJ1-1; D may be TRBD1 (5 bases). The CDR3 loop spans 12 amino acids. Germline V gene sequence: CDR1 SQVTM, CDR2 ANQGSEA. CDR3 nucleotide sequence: TGCAGCGGGGTACAGGTGAACACTCAAGCTTTCTTT. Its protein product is CSGVQVNTQAFF. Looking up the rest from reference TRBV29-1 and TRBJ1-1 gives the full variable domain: SAVISQKPSRDICQRGTSLTIQCQVDSQVTMMFWYRQQPGQSLTLIATANQGSEATYESGFVIDKFPISRPNLTFSTLTVSNMSPEDSSIYLCSGVQVNTQAFFGQGTRLTVV.

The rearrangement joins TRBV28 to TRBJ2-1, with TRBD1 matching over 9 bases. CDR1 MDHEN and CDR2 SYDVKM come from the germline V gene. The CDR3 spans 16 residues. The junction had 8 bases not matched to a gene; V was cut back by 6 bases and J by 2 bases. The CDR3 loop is CASRPPGTGTYNEQFF. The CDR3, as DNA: TGTGCCAGCAGACCCCCCGGGACAGGGACCTACAATGAGCAGTTCTTC.

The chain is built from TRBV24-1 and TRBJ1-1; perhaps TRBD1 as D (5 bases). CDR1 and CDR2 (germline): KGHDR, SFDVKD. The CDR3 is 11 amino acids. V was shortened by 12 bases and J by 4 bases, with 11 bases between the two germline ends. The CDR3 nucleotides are TGTGCCCCTGGGGCGATCACTGAAGCTTTCTTT. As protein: CAPGAITEAFF.

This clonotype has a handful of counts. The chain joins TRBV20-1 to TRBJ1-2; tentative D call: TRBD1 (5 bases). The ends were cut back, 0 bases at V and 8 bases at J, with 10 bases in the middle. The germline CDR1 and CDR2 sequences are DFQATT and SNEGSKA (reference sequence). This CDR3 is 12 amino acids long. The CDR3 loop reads CSARDRDEGYTF. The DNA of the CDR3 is TGCAGTGCTAGAGACAGGGACGAAGGCTACACCTTC.

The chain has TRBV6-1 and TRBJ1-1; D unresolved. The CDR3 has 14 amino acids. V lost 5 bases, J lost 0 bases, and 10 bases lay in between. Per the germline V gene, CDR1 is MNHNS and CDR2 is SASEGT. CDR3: CASSRERLNTEAFF. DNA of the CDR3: TGTGCCAGCAGTAGGGAAAGGTTGAACACTGAAGCTTTCTTT.

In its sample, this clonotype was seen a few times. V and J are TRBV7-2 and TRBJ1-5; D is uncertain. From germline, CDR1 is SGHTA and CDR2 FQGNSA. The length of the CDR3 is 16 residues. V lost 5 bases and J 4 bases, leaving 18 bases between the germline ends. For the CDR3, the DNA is TGTGCCAGCAGCCCTCGCCGGACCCCTGAAAATCAGCCCCAGCATTTT. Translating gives CASSPRRTPENQPQHF. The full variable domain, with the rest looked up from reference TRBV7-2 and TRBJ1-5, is GAGVSQSPSNKVTEKGKDVELRCDPISGHTALYWYRQSLGQGLEFLIYFQGNSAPDKSGLPSDRFSAERTGGSVSTLTIQRTQQEDSAVYLCASSPRRTPENQPQHFGDGTRLSIL.

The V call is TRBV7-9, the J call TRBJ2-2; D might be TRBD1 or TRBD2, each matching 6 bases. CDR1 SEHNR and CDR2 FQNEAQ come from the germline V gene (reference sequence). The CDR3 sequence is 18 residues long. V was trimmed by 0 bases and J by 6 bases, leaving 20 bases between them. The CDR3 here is CASSLALLGRPGAGELFF. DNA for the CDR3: TGTGCCAGCAGCTTAGCCCTCTTAGGGAGGCCAGGGGCCGGGGAGCTGTTTTTT.

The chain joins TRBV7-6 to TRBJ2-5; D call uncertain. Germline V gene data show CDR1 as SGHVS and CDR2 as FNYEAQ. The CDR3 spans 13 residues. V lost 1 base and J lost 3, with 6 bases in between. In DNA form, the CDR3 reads TGTGCCAGCAGCTTAGTGGCAGAAGAGACCCAGTACTTC. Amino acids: CASSLVAEETQYF.

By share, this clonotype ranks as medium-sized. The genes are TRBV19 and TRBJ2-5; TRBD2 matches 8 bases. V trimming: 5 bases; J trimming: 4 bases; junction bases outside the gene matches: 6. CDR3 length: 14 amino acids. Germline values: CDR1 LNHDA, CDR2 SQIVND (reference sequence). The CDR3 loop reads CASSPGGAGETQYF. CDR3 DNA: TGTGCCAGTAGTCCCGGGGGGGCGGGAGAGACCCAGTACTTC.

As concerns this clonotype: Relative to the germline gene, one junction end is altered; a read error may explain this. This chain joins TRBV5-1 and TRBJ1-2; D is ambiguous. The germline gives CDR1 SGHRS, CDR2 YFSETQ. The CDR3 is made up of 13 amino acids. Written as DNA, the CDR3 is TGTGCCAGAAGCTTAGGGCGGGAGAACAGCTACACCTTC. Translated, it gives CARSLGRENSYTF.